This TCR beta chain was documented in a study of blood T cell repertoires in COVID-19. Some clones are missing from TCRdb's copy, which holds only in-frame ones; the method was immunoSEQ multiplex PCR. The table lists around 260,000 clones, more than 75% of them singletons. Per germline, CDR1 LNHDA and CDR2 SQIVND (reference sequence). The CDR3 loop spans 16 amino acids. V lost 5 bases to trimming and J lost 2 bases; unmatched junction nucleotides: 6. This chain joins TRBV19 and TRBJ1-5, with 10 bases lining up with TRBD1. The receptor was isolated from a middle-aged man who had recovered from COVID-19. The sequenced material came from peripheral blood. CDR3 DNA: TGTGCCAGTAGTGATACCGGGACAGGGGGCAATCAGCCCCAGCATTTT. Translating gives CASSDTGTGGNQPQHF.